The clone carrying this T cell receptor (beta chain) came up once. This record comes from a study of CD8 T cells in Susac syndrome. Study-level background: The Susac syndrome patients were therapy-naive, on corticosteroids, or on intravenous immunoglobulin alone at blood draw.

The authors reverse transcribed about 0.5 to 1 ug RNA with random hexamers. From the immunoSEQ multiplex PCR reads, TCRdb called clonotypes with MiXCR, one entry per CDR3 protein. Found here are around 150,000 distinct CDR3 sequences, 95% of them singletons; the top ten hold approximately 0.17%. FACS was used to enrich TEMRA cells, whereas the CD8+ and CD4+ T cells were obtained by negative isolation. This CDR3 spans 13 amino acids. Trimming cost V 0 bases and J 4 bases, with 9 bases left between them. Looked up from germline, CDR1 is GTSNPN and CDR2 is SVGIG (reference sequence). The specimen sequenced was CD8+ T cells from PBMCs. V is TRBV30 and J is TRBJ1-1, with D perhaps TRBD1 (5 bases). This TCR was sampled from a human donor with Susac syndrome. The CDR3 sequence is CAWSVLRATEAFF. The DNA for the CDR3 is TGTGCCTGGAGTGTACTCAGGGCCACTGAAGCTTTCTTT.